This TCR beta chain was sequenced in a study of T cells in Graves' hyperthyroidism and ophthalmopathy. The TCR beta CDR3 regions underwent amplification using RNA transcripts as the source. An initial round of RT-PCR targeting the TCR CDR3 relied on the HTBI primer set. A single record per CDR3 protein comes from TCRdb applying MiXCR to the multiplex PCR reads. The profile shows hundreds of thousands of distinct CDR3 sequences, roughly 20% of them singletons. Researchers barred patients who had uncontrolled infection, other autoimmune disease, pregnancy or lactation. Clinical symptoms, serum thyroxine, TRAb, thyroid ultrasound and orbital computed tomography established diagnosis. In germline, CDR1 is MGHRA, CDR2 YSYEKL. CDR3 size: 17 residues. Trimming cost V 1 base and J 1 base, with 14 bases left between them.

The V call is TRBV4-1, the J call TRBJ2-1; possibly TRBD2 for D (6 bases). The receptor was derived from a man aged 25-45 years with Graves' ophthalmopathy. Material for sequencing was blood. CDR3 sequence: CASSQGLAGISYNEQFF. In nucleotides, the CDR3 is TGCGCCAGCAGCCAAGGTCTCGCGGGGATTTCCTACAATGAGCAGTTCTTC.